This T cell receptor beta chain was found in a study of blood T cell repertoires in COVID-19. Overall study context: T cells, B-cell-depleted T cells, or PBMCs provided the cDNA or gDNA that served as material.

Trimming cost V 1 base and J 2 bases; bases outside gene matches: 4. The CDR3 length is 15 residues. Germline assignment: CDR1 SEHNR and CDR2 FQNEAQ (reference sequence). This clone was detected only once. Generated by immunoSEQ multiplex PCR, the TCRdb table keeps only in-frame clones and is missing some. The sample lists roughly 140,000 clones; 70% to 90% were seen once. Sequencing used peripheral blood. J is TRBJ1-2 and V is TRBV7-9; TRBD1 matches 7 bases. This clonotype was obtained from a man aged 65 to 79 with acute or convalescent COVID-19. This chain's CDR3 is CASSLGSGGNYGYTF. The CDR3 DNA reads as TGTGCCAGCAGCTTAGGTTCAGGGGGAAACTATGGCTACACCTTC.